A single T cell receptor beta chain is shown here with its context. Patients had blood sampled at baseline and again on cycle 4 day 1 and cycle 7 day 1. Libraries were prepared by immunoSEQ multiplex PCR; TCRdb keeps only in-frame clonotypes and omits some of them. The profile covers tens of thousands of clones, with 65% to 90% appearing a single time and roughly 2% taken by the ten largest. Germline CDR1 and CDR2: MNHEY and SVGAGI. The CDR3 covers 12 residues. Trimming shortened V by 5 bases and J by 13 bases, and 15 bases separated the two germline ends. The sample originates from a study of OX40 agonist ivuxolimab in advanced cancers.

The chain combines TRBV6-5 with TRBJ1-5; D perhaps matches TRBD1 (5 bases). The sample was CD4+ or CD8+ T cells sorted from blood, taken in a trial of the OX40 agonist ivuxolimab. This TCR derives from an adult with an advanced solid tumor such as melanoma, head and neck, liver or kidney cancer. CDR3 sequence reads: CASSQPGGHQHF. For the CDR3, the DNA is TGTGCCAGCAGTCAGCCGGGAGGACATCAGCATTTT.